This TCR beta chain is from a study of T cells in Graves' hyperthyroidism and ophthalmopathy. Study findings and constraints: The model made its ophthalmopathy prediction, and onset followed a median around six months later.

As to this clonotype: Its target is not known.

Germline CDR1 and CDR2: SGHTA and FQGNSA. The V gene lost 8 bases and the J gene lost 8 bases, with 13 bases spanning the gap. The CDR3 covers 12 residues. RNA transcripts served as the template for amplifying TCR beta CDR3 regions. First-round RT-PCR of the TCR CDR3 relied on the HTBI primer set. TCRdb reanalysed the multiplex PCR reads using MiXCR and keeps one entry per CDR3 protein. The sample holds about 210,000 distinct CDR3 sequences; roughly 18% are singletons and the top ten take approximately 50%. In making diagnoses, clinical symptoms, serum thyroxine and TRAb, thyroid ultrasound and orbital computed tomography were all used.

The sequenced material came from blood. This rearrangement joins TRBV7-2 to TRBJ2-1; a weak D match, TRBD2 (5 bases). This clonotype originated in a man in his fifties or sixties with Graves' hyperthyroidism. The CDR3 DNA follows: TGTGCCAGCCCCCGCAGCGGCCATGAGCAGTTCTTC. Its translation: CASPRSGHEQFF.